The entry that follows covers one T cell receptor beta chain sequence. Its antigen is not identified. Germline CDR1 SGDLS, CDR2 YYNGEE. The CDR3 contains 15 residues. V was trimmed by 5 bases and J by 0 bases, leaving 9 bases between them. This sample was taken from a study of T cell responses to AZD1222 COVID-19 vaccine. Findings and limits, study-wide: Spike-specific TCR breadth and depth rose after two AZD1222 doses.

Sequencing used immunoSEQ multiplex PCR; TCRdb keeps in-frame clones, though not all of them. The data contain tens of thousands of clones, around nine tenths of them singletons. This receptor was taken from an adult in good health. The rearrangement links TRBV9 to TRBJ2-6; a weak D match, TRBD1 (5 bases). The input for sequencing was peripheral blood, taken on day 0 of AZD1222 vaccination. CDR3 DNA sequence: TGTGCCAGCAGTAAGGACAACTCTGGGGCCAACGTCCTGACTTTC. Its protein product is CASSKDNSGANVLTF.